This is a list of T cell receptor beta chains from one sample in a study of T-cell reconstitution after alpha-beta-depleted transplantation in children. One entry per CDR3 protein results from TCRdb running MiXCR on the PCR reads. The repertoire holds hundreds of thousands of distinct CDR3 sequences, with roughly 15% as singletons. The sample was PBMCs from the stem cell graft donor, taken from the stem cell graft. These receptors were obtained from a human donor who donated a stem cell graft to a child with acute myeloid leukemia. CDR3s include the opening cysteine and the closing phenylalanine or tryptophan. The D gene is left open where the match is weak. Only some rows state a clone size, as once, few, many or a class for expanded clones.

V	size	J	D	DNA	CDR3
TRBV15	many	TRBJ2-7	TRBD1	TGTGCCACCAGCAGTGGGACAGGAAAAGACGAGCAGTACTTC	CATSSGTGKDEQYF
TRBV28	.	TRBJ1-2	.	TGTGCCAGCACCCGGGACATCTCGAACTATGGCTACACCTTC	CASTRDISNYGYTF
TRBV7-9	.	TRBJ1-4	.	TGTGCCAGCAGCTTAGCCTCCACCAAGACGGATGAAAAACTGTTTTTT	CASSLASTKTDEKLFF
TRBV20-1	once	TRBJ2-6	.	TGCAGCGGAGGAGGGTCTGGGGCCAACGTCCTGACTTTC	CSGGGSGANVLTF
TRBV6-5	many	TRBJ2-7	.	TGTGCCAGCAGTTACTCGATTAATCCGTTCTACGAGCAGTACTTC	CASSYSINPFYEQYF
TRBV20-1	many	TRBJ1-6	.	TGCAGTGCTAGTCCAAAGCCATTCGGTAATTCACCCCTCCACTTT	CSASPKPFGNSPLHF
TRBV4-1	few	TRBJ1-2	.	TGCGCCAGCAGCCAAGATGGCAACAGGGTCGGCTACACCTTC	CASSQDGNRVGYTF
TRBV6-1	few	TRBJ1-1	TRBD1	TGTGCCAGCGAACCAGGACAGGGACGGGTCACTGAAGCTTTCTTT	CASEPGQGRVTEAFF
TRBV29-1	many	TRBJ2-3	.	TGCAGCGTAGCGGACAGTCGGGTGGGGGTCTATAGCACAGATACGCAGTATTTT	CSVADSRVGVYSTDTQYF
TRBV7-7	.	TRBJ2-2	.	TGTGCCAGCAGCTTAGCGGGCGGACTGAACACCGGGGAGCTGTTTTTT	CASSLAGGLNTGELFF
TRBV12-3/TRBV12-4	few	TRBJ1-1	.	TGTGCCAGCAGTATCTCGGGGAGGGGTTTCTTT	CASSISGRGFF
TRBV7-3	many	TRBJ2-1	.	TGTGCCAGCAGCTTAAGTACCTTTTTAGGAGAGCAGTTCTTC	CASSLSTFLGEQFF
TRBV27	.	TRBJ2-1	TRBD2	TGTGCCAGTACCTCCGGGACTAGCGGGGTGAGCTCCTACAATGAGCAGTTCTTC	CASTSGTSGVSSYNEQFF
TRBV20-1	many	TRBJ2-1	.	TGCAGTGCAGAACATATGAGCTCCTACAATGAGCAGTTCTTC	CSAEHMSSYNEQFF
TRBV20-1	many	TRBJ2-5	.	TGCAGTGCAGGGGGGCACCAAGAGACCCAGTACTTC	CSAGGHQETQYF
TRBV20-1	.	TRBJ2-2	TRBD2	TGCAGTGCGCAGACTAGCGGGTCCGGGCACGGGGAGCTGTTTTTT	CSAQTSGSGHGELFF
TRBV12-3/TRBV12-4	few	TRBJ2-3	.	TGTGCCAGCAGAATCGACGGGCGCGAGGATACGCAGTATTTT	CASRIDGREDTQYF
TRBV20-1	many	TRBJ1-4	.	TGCAGTGCCCCCGTATTTCCAAAACTGTTTTTT	CSAPVFPKLFF
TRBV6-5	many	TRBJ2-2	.	TGTGCCAGCAGTTACTCCGGACGCCCATCCACCGGGGAGCTGTTTTTT	CASSYSGRPSTGELFF
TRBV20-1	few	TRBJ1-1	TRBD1	TGCAGTGCTATAAGACAGGGGTATGATGAAGCTTTCTTT	CSAIRQGYDEAFF
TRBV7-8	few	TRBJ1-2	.	TGTGCCAGCAGCCCCGCGGCAGGGGAGAATGGCTACACCTTC	CASSPAAGENGYTF
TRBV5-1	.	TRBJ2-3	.	TGCGCCAGCAGCTTGGGGAACACAGAGGATACGCAGTATTTT	CASSLGNTEDTQYF
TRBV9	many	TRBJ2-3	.	TGTGCCAGCACCGGGAGTCAACATACGCAGTATTTT	CASTGSQHTQYF
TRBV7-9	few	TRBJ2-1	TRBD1	TGTGCCAGCAGATTTACAGGGGGCCCTAATCACAATGAGCAGTTCTTC	CASRFTGGPNHNEQFF
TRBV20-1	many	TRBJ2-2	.	TGCAGTGCTAGGGCTCCGCGGGGGCAGAACACCGGGGAGCTGTTTTTT	CSARAPRGQNTGELFF
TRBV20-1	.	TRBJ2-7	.	TGCAGTGCTAGAGCAGCCACGAACGAGCAGTACTTC	CSARAATNEQYF
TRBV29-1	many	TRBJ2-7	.	TGCAGCGTTTCCGGAGGATTCGGGTACGAGCAGTACTTC	CSVSGGFGYEQYF
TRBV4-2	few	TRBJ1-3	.	TGTGCCAGCAGCGCGCAAAACTCTGGAAACACCATATATTTT	CASSAQNSGNTIYF
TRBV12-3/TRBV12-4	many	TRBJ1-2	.	TGTGCCAGCAGTGAGAGGAACTATGGCTACACCTTC	CASSERNYGYTF
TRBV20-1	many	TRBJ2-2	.	TGCAGTGCTAGAGAGCGGGACGGCGGGTTGAACGCGCTGTTTTTT	CSARERDGGLNALFF
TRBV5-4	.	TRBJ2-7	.	TGTGCCAGCAGCTTTACTACAGGGAGGGGTATCTACGAGCAGTACTTC	CASSFTTGRGIYEQYF
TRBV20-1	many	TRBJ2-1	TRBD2	TGCAGTGCTAGAGAAATTAGCGGGGGGGCCGGGAATGAGCAGTTCTTC	CSAREISGGAGNEQFF
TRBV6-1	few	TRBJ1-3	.	TGTGCCAGCATCCTCCGGGAGGGTCCAGGAAACACCATATATTTT	CASILREGPGNTIYF
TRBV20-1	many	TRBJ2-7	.	TGCAGTGCTGGGACTTCCTCTTCCTACGAGCAGTACTTC	CSAGTSSSYEQYF
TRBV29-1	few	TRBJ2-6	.	TGCAGCGTTGAAGATCCTGCTGGGGCCAACGTCCTGACTTTC	CSVEDPAGANVLTF
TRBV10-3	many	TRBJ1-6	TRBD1	TGTGCCATCAGTGAGTCATCAGCCGGACAGGGGGAAAATTCACCCCTCCACTTT	CAISESSAGQGENSPLHF
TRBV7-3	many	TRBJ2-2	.	TGTGCCAGCAGCTTAACTAGAAGGGAGAGGGACGGGGAGCTGTTTTTT	CASSLTRRERDGELFF
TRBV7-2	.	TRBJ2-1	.	TGTGCCAGCAGACCCCAGGCGGGAAACAATGAGCAGTTCTTC	CASRPQAGNNEQFF
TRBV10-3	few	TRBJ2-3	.	TGTGCCATCACCGGGGACGGCCAAGATACGCAGTATTTT	CAITGDGQDTQYF
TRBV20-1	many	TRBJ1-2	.	TGCAGTGCTAGGGAGAAACAGGGACTGGGTGGCTACACCTTC	CSAREKQGLGGYTF
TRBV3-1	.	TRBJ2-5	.	TGTGCCAGCAGCCAAGGGGCAGTATTTCAAGAGACCCAGTACTTC	CASSQGAVFQETQYF
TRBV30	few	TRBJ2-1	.	TGTGCCTCTGAGGCCGACAGTCGAAATGAGCAGTTCTTC	CASEADSRNEQFF
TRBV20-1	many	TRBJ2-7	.	TGCAGTGCTAGACCCCAAGAGGCAGGGATCTCCTACGAGCAGTACTTC	CSARPQEAGISYEQYF
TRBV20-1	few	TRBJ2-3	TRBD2	TGCAGTGCTAGTGTGCGGGGGGGCCGGGGCACAGATACGCAGTATTTT	CSASVRGGRGTDTQYF
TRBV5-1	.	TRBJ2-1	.	TGCGCCAGCAGCTTGGGGGGCAGCAGTGAGCAGTTCTTC	CASSLGGSSEQFF
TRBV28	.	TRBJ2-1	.	TGTGCCAGCAGTTCACCTTTCTCCTACAATGAGCAGTTCTTC	CASSSPFSYNEQFF
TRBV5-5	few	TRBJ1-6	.	TGTGCCAGCAGCTTGTTAGCGGGGAATAATTCACCCCTCCACTTT	CASSLLAGNNSPLHF
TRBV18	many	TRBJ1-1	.	TGTGCCACTCACCAGTTCTCGTCGAACACTGAAGCTTTCTTT	CATHQFSSNTEAFF
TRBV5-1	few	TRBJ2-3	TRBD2	TGCGCCAGCAGCTTGTCTAGCGGGGGATACACAGATACGCAGTATTTT	CASSLSSGGYTDTQYF
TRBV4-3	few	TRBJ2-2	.	TGCGCCAGCAGCCAAGAGGTCTATCGGTTGGGATCCACCGGGGAGCTGTTTTTT	CASSQEVYRLGSTGELFF
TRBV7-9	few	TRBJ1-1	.	TGTGCCAGCAGCCCACCCTGGACGGGAATGGGTACTGAAGCTTTCTTT	CASSPPWTGMGTEAFF